The entry below describes one T cell receptor (beta chain). The source of the sample is a study of blood T cell repertoires in COVID-19. V was cut by 2 bases and J by 7 bases, with 11 bases left in between. CDR3 length equals 13 residues. From germline, CDR1 is MDHEN and CDR2 SYDVKM. As originally analysed: Reference gene primer amplification in the assay estimated nucleated cell counts. Repertoires were generated with immunoSEQ multiplex PCR, while TCRdb's copy carries only in-frame clones and drops some. V and J calls and clone size follow that table, whereas D and trimming were derived from the DNA. The data hold some 160,000 clones, with approximately 87% observed a single time.

The chain is built from TRBV28 and TRBJ1-1, with D perhaps matching TRBD1 (5 bases). The receptor was isolated from a woman in her 70s with COVID-19, enrolled during active disease. Sequencing input: peripheral blood. The DNA for the CDR3 is TGTGCCAGCAGTTTACAGTATAGGGGTGAAGCTTTCTTT. Translation: CASSLQYRGEAFF.